The clone carrying this TCR beta chain was seen once. V lost 7 bases and J lost 10, with 10 bases in between. The CDR3 loop spans 11 amino acids. The germline CDR1 and CDR2 sequences are KGHDR and SFDVKD. This record comes from a study of CD8+CD57+ T cells in acquired aplastic anemia. Background on the study: The average for DNA from sorted CD4+ and CD8+ cells was around 3.5 ug.

Genomic DNA templated the TCR beta VDJ and CDR3 profiling. MiXCR, run by TCRdb on the reads, gives a single entry per CDR3 protein. The table includes about 100,000 distinct CDR3 sequences, 50% to 65% detected once. The sample was sorted CD4+, CD8+, or CD8+CD57+ T cells (not recorded which) from PBMCs. This chain uses TRBV24-1 with TRBJ2-1; D is perhaps TRBD1 (6 bases). The TCR sequence derives from a human donor in good health, serving as a control. CDR3 sequence: CATSITGEQFF. In DNA form, the CDR3 reads TGTGCCACCAGCATCACAGGGGAGCAGTTCTTC.